Listed here are 17 T cell receptor beta chains from one sample, sequenced in a study of cytomegalovirus exposure and HLA in healthy donors. The PCR employed 60 Vbeta primers together with 13 Jbeta primers. Profiled with immunoSEQ multiplex PCR; TCRdb holds only in-frame clones, not every one. The sample lists some 200,000 clones, roughly four fifths occurring once. What was sequenced was PBMCs. The source is a woman younger than 30 in good health and CMV-seronegative.

The CDR3 coding sequence is TGTGCCAGTAGTCACCTTTCCCGGACAGGGACCTACGAGCAGTACTTC. It translates to CASSHLSRTGTYEQYF. This chain joins TRBV19 and TRBJ2-7, with 8 positions matching TRBD1. After removal of 5 bases from V and 2 bases from J, the junction contained 11 bases not matched to a gene. Per germline, CDR1 LNHDA and CDR2 SQIVND (reference sequence). This CDR3 region has 16 residues.

The chain uses TRBV6-4 and TRBJ2-3; TRBD2 matches at 8 bases. The CDR3 has 17 residues. Germline loops: CDR1 MRHNA, CDR2 SNTAGT. Germline trimming cut 3 bases from V and 2 bases from J; bases unmatched to any gene: 10. The CDR3 region is CASSEPLGGADTDTQYF. The CDR3 nucleotides are TGTGCCAGCAGTGAACCCCTCGGGGGGGCAGACACAGATACGCAGTATTTT.

The chain recombines TRBV25-1 with TRBJ2-1, with 14 bases matching TRBD2. Per germline, CDR1 MGHDK and CDR2 SYGVNS. The ends lost 3 bases at V and 4 bases at J; junction bases unmatched: 8. The CDR3 has 18 amino acids. CDR3 nucleotides: TGTGCCAGCAGTGACACGACTAGCGGGAGGGCCTGGTACAATGAGCAGTTCTTC. Amino acid sequence: CASSDTTSGRAWYNEQFF.

This clone was observed a few times. The V call is TRBV7-2, the J call TRBJ2-1, with 8 positions matching TRBD2. This CDR3 has 15 amino acids. J lost 7 bases, V lost 4 bases, and 9 bases had no gene match. Germline CDR1 is SGHTA and CDR2 is FQGNSA. The DNA of the CDR3 is TGTGCCAGCAGCTCCGTCCCAGCGGGGGTGAATGAGCAGTTCTTC. Its protein product is CASSSVPAGVNEQFF. The whole variable domain, remainder taken from reference TRBV7-2 and TRBJ2-1, is GAGVSQSPSNKVTEKGKDVELRCDPISGHTALYWYRQSLGQGLEFLIYFQGNSAPDKSGLPSDRFSAERTGGSVSTLTIQRTQQEDSAVYLCASSSVPAGVNEQFFGPGTRLTVL.

V gene TRBV2 combines with J gene TRBJ2-5, with D possibly TRBD2 on 5 matching bases. The CDR3 has 15 amino acids. CDR1 SNHLY and CDR2 FYNNEI come from the germline V gene. Trimming removed 2 bases from V and 2 bases from J, with 12 bases in between. For the CDR3, the DNA is TGTGCCAGCAGTGAATCTCGAGCGGTACAAGAGACCCAGTACTTC. Amino acid sequence: CASSESRAVQETQYF.

A single count supports this clone. V is TRBV11-2 and J is TRBJ1-2; D is unclear. The CDR3 is made up of 13 amino acids. V lost 5 bases and J lost 5, with 12 bases in between. The germline CDR1 and CDR2 sequences are SGHAT and FQNNGV. The CDR3 nucleotides are TGTGCCAGCAGCCCTGGGGAGTCTTATGGCTACACCTTC. Translation: CASSPGESYGYTF.

This chain links TRBV2 with TRBJ1-4, with 8 bases identical to TRBD1. V was clipped by 6 bases and J by 5 bases; unmatched bases: 8. Germline CDR1 reads SNHLY; CDR2 reads FYNNEI. The CDR3 length is 15 residues. CDR3 amino acids: CASRSNRGINEKLFF. The CDR3 DNA reads TGTGCCAGCAGGTCTAACAGGGGGATAAATGAAAAACTGTTTTTT. The full variable domain, with the rest looked up from reference TRBV2 and TRBJ1-4, is EPEVTQTPSHQVTQMGQEVILRCVPISNHLYFYWYRQILGQKVEFLVSFYNNEISEKSEIFDDQFSVERPDGSNFTLKIRSTKLEDSAMYFCASRSNRGINEKLFFGSGTQLSVL.

The rearrangement uses TRBV19 and TRBJ1-5; D call uncertain. The CDR3 has 15 residues. Trimming left V 4 bases short and J 7 bases short, with 17 bases between. Germline CDR1 LNHDA, CDR2 SQIVND (reference sequence). The CDR3 DNA reads as TGTGCCAGTAGTAATTCTAGGTCCGGGGTCCAGCCCCAGCATTTT. It yields the protein CASSNSRSGVQPQHF.

CDR3 nucleotides: TGTGCCAGCAGCGAGGGACAGCACTACGAGCAGTACTTC. Protein product: CASSEGQHYEQYF. This chain links TRBV7-2 with TRBJ2-7; 7 bases agree with TRBD1. J gave up 3 bases and V 5 bases, and 4 bases lay outside the gene matches. This CDR3 has 13 residues. The germline V gene has CDR1 SGHTA and CDR2 FQGNSA.

The genes are TRBV25-1 and TRBJ2-5; 9 bases match TRBD1. Germline V gives CDR1 MGHDK, CDR2 SYGVNS. The CDR3 loop spans 16 amino acids. V shed 4 bases, J shed 11 bases, and the junction held 17 bases outside the gene matches. The CDR3 region is CASSGFPDRGVLEQYF. Written as DNA, the CDR3 is TGTGCCAGCAGTGGATTCCCGGACAGGGGAGTCTTAGAGCAGTACTTC. Complete variable domain (other parts from reference TRBV25-1 and TRBJ2-5): EADIYQTPRYLVIGTGKKITLECSQTMGHDKMYWYQQDPGMELHLIHYSYGVNSTEKGDLSSESTVSRIRTEHFPLTLESARPSHTSQYLCASSGFPDRGVLEQYFGPGTRLLVL.

This chain joins TRBV27 and TRBJ1-1; no reliable D call. V was cut by 9 bases and J by 4 bases, with 12 bases left in between. Germline CDR1 and CDR2: MNHEY and SMNVEV (reference sequence). This CDR3 has 12 residues. As DNA, the CDR3 is TGTGCCAGTATAGGGAGGGTCACTGAAGCTTTCTTT. Its protein is CASIGRVTEAFF.

This clone was seen a few times. The chain combines TRBV6-5 with TRBJ2-2, with D possibly TRBD2 on 6 matching bases. Germline CDR1 MNHEY, CDR2 SVGAGI. The CDR3 is 14 amino acids. V was shortened by 3 bases and J by 5 bases, with 10 bases between the two germline ends. The CDR3 DNA sequence: TGTGCCAGCAGTTATCGCGGGATGACCGGGGAGCTGTTTTTT. This gives the protein CASSYRGMTGELFF.

This sequence joins TRBV7-3 and TRBJ2-1; TRBD2 agrees at 10 bases. V lost 5 bases to trimming and J lost 7 bases; unmatched junction nucleotides: 5. This CDR3 region has 14 residues. Per the germline V gene, CDR1 is SGHTA and CDR2 is FQGTGA. The CDR3 coding sequence is TGTGCCAGCAGCCCTAGCGGGAGTTGGAATGAGCAGTTCTTC. It translates to CASSPSGSWNEQFF.

This clone appeared once. The chain couples TRBV30 to TRBJ2-6; possibly TRBD1 for D (6 bases). The CDR3 sequence is 14 residues long. Trimming cost V 4 bases and J 4 bases, with 11 bases left between them. Germline lookup yields CDR1 GTSNPN and CDR2 SVGIG (reference sequence). The CDR3 nucleotides are TGTGCCTGGAAACATAGGGGGGGGGCCAACGTCCTGACTTTC. Translated: CAWKHRGGANVLTF.

This clone was observed a handful of times. The chain couples TRBV6-5 to TRBJ2-1; 9 nucleotides agree with TRBD1. Germline trimming cut 2 bases from V and 5 bases from J; bases unmatched to any gene: 4. The CDR3 length is 15 residues. Germline loops: CDR1 MNHEY, CDR2 SVGAGI. The CDR3 sequence: CASSYVRTGDNEQFF. For the CDR3, the DNA is TGTGCCAGCAGTTACGTCAGGACAGGGGACAATGAGCAGTTCTTC.

This chain connects TRBV7-6 to TRBJ2-7, with 8 positions matching TRBD1. Germline assignment: CDR1 SGHVS and CDR2 FNYEAQ. CDR3 length equals 14 residues. V lost 5 bases to trimming and J lost 5 bases; unmatched junction nucleotides: 8. The CDR3 sequence: CASSARQGRNEQYF. CDR3 coding DNA: TGTGCCAGCAGCGCCAGACAGGGGCGGAACGAGCAGTACTTC.

The CDR3 DNA reads TGTGCCAGCAGTTTACCCACAGGGATCGGAAACACCATATATTTT. This gives the protein CASSLPTGIGNTIYF. The chain couples TRBV28 to TRBJ1-3, with D maybe TRBD1 (6 bases). Germline values: CDR1 MDHEN, CDR2 SYDVKM. V lost 2 bases and J 4 bases, leaving 12 bases between the germline ends. The CDR3 runs to 15 residues.